The 23 T cell receptor beta chains given below trace back to one sample, sequenced in a study of Ad26.COV2.S vaccination and SARS-CoV-2 variants. Specified treatment: 19 received Ad26.COV2.S at low or high dose, single or two shots; 5 received placebo; per-sample allocation not given. Samples came from day 63 after the first vaccine or placebo injection. The data were produced by immunoSEQ multiplex PCR, yet TCRdb's version contains in-frame clones alone and is incomplete. This table has a few hundred thousand clones, roughly 88% appearing once. Sequencing was performed on peripheral blood, taken in a trial of Ad26.COV2.S vaccine versus placebo. The receptors were gathered from a person between 18 and 65 years old who received the Ad26.COV2.S COVID-19 vaccine or a placebo.

The V gene is TRBV6-1, the J gene TRBJ1-2; maybe TRBD1 (5 bases). The CDR3 sequence is 15 residues long. CDR1 is MNHNS and CDR2 is SASEGT in the germline V gene. V dropped 3 bases and J dropped 0 bases, with 11 bases sitting between them. DNA for the CDR3: TGTGCCAGCAGTGAGGGGCCGGAGCCTAACTATGGCTACACCTTC. As protein: CASSEGPEPNYGYTF.

The chain employs TRBV5-1 and TRBJ2-1, with 9 bases that match TRBD2. CDR1 and CDR2 from the germline V gene are SGHRS and YFSETQ. V was clipped by 0 bases and J by 7 bases; unmatched bases: 14. The CDR3 extends over 18 amino acids. CDR3 region: CASSLDGGGASGKNEQFF. The CDR3 coding sequence is TGCGCCAGCAGCTTGGATGGTGGAGGGGCTAGCGGGAAAAATGAGCAGTTCTTC.

The rearrangement joins TRBV6-2 or TRBV6-3 to TRBJ2-1; 8 bases align to TRBD2. Per germline, CDR1 MNHEY and CDR2 SVGEGT. CDR3 length: 19 residues. V gave up 1 base and J gave up 0 bases; unmatched junction bases: 11. CDR3 residues: CASSYLGGAAGGSYNEQFF. DNA for the CDR3: TGTGCCAGCAGTTACTTAGGAGGAGCTGCGGGAGGCTCCTACAATGAGCAGTTCTTC.

This chain uses TRBV7-2 with TRBJ1-2; D perhaps matches TRBD1 (5 bases). The CDR3 sequence is 17 residues long. V gave up 0 bases and J gave up 4 bases, with 18 bases separating them. Germline lookup yields CDR1 SGHTA and CDR2 FQGNSA. CDR3 loop: CASSLARTSPSSYGYTF. CDR3 coding DNA: TGTGCCAGCAGCTTAGCGAGGACATCCCCCAGTAGCTATGGCTACACCTTC.

The chain combines TRBV10-1 with TRBJ1-1; D not resolved. CDR3 length equals 13 residues. CDR1 WNHNN and CDR2 SYGVQD come from the germline V gene (reference sequence). Trimming shortened V by 4 bases and J by 1 base, and 7 bases separated the two germline ends. CDR3 sequence (DNA): TGCGCCAGCAGTGCGAGTCGGAACACTGAAGCTTTCTTT. This gives the protein CASSASRNTEAFF.

The V call is TRBV6-5, the J call TRBJ2-3; D is undetermined. V shed 6 bases and J shed 4 bases, with 11 bases lying between them. The CDR3 contains 13 residues. Germline V gene data show CDR1 as MNHEY and CDR2 as SVGAGI. CDR3 sequence reads: CASRILASDTQYF. CDR3 in DNA: TGTGCCAGCAGAATCCTCGCGTCAGATACGCAGTATTTT.

This clone was recorded only once. The chain combines TRBV5-8 with TRBJ2-1, with 8 bases aligning to TRBD2. The CDR3 contains 14 residues. V shed 6 bases and J 7 bases; nucleotides not matched to a gene: 9. Germline CDR1 SGHTS, CDR2 YDEGEE. The CDR3 DNA is TGTGCCAGCATGTTAGCGGGGACCGGTAATGAGCAGTTCTTC. Translating gives CASMLAGTGNEQFF.

The chain employs TRBV6-2 or TRBV6-3 and TRBJ2-1; no clear D gene. Germline V CDR1 and CDR2: MNHEY, SVGEGT. CDR3 size: 13 residues. V was trimmed by 6 bases and J by 10 bases, leaving 16 bases between them. The CDR3 region is CASSSRALQEQFF. CDR3 in DNA: TGTGCCAGCAGCTCCCGCGCTCTCCAGGAGCAGTTCTTC.

This clone was seen just once. The genes are TRBV7-9 and TRBJ2-1, with 10 bases fitting TRBD2. The J segment lost 8 bases and the V segment lost 11 bases, leaving 6 bases of the junction unmatched. This CDR3 spans 12 amino acids. CDR1 SEHNR and CDR2 FQNEAQ come from the germline V gene (reference sequence). CDR3 sequence (DNA): TGTGCCCGACGGACTAGCGGCGATGAGCAGTTCTTC. Translated, it gives CARRTSGDEQFF. The complete variable domain, with remaining parts taken from reference TRBV7-9 and TRBJ2-1, reads DTGVSQNPRHKITKRGQNVTFRCDPISEHNRLYWYRQTLGQGPEFLTYFQNEAQLEKSRLLSDRFSAERPKGSFSTLEIQRTEQGDSAMYLCARRTSGDEQFFGPGTRLTVL.

The genes are TRBV6-5 and TRBJ2-3, with 8 bases lining up with TRBD2. V shed 0 bases, J shed 6 bases, and the junction held 5 bases outside the gene matches. CDR3 length: 15 amino acids. Looked up from germline, CDR1 is MNHEY and CDR2 is SVGAGI. The CDR3 protein is CASSYSGRGGDTQYF. DNA of the CDR3: TGTGCCAGCAGTTACTCGGGGCGCGGGGGGGATACGCAGTATTTT.

CDR3 bases: TGTGCCAGCAGTGAAAGCGGGGGACGAACCTACGAGCAGTACTTC. Translating gives CASSESGGRTYEQYF. The V and J genes are TRBV25-1 and TRBJ2-7; 8 bases are shared with TRBD2. Losses at the gene ends were 2 bases for V and 2 bases for J; bases not matched to a gene: 5. CDR3 length: 15 amino acids. Germline V gene sequence: CDR1 MGHDK, CDR2 SYGVNS.

In regard to this clone: The sample holds other DNA sequences that translate to the same CDR3. This sequence joins TRBV7-2 and TRBJ1-2; the D gene is possibly TRBD1 (6 bases). Germline CDR1 reads SGHTA; CDR2 reads FQGNSA. The CDR3 is made up of 13 amino acids. The germline V and J ends were trimmed by 6 bases and 2 bases, with 10 bases remaining between them. CDR3 nucleotide sequence: TGTGCCAGCAGTCCGCAGGGGAACTATGGCTACACCTTC. It codes for CASSPQGNYGYTF.

The V gene is TRBV7-3, the J gene TRBJ2-3; no clear D. Germline V gene sequence: CDR1 SGHTA, CDR2 FQGTGA. V was trimmed by 6 bases and J by 1 base, leaving 14 bases between them. The CDR3 is 15 amino acids. This CDR3 is CASRRAPIRTDTQYF. The CDR3 nucleotides read TGTGCCAGCAGGCGAGCCCCGATCCGCACAGATACGCAGTATTTT.

V and J are TRBV15 and TRBJ2-2; 11 positions match TRBD2. V trimming: 1 base; J trimming: 0 bases; junction bases outside the gene matches: 10. The germline V gene encodes CDR1 LNHNV and CDR2 YYDKDF (reference sequence). There are 20 residues in the CDR3. DNA of the CDR3: TGTGCCACCAGCAGAGGTTTTAGCGGGGGGGCCCCCGCGAACACCGGGGAGCTGTTTTTT. Translating it yields CATSRGFSGGAPANTGELFF.

The V and J genes are TRBV21-1 and TRBJ1-1. TRBV21-1 is recorded as a pseudogene. The CDR3 sequence is 14 residues long. The CDR3 DNA sequence: TGTGCCAGCAGCAAAGGACGGCAGAACACTGAAGCTTTCTTT. Its protein product is CASSKGRQNTEAFF.

The chain couples TRBV18 to TRBJ1-1; the match to TRBD1 covers 8 bases. CDR3 length: 13 residues. The germline V gene has CDR1 KGHSH and CDR2 LQKENI. The junction had 7 bases not matched to a gene; V was cut back by 7 bases and J by 6 bases. Written as DNA, the CDR3 is TGTGCCAGCTTGGACAGGGAAGCTTCTGAAGCTTTCTTT. Translation gives CASLDREASEAFF.

About this clone itself: This sample also contains other DNA sequences that code for the same CDR3. The rearrangement links TRBV6-5 to TRBJ1-2; D ambiguous. This CDR3 has 13 residues. V lost 0 bases to trimming and J lost 4 bases, with 6 bases between them. Germline CDR1 is MNHEY and CDR2 is SVGAGI. The CDR3 sequence: CASSYSGSYGYTF. CDR3 in DNA: TGTGCCAGCAGTTACTCAGGGAGCTATGGCTACACCTTC.

The chain joins TRBV18 to TRBJ1-4; TRBD1 agrees at 9 bases. CDR3 size: 17 residues. Germline V gives CDR1 KGHSH, CDR2 LQKENI. The ends lost 4 bases at V and 0 bases at J; junction bases unmatched: 6. CDR3 residues: CASSRSGQGTTNEKLFF. CDR3 bases: TGTGCCAGCTCACGATCGGGACAGGGCACAACTAATGAAAAACTGTTTTTT.

The rearrangement links TRBV2 to TRBJ1-5; no clear D. CDR1 is SNHLY and CDR2 is FYNNEI in the germline V gene. The CDR3 sequence is 14 residues long. Trimming removed 1 base from V and 9 bases from J, with 13 bases in between. The CDR3 protein is CASSEGPRGRPQHF. The CDR3 bases are TGTGCCAGCAGTGAAGGACCTCGTGGACGGCCCCAGCATTTT.

The chain joins TRBV9 to TRBJ1-5; tentatively, D is TRBD1 (6 bases). Deletions cut 5 bases from V and 3 bases from J, with 15 bases between. The CDR3 spans 15 residues. Germline V gives CDR1 SGDLS, CDR2 YYNGEE. The CDR3 nucleotides read TGTGCCAGCAGATCAAGACAGGTTGCCAATCAGCCCCAGCATTTT. Translating gives CASRSRQVANQPQHF.

This rearrangement joins TRBV5-6 to TRBJ2-1; D is uncertain. The CDR3 is made up of 13 amino acids. The V and J ends lost 0 bases and 10 bases respectively, with 11 bases between them. Germline V gene data show CDR1 as SGHDT and CDR2 as YYEEEE. The CDR3 DNA sequence: TGTGCCAGCAGCTTGGAAGCCCTGACCGAGCAGTTCTTC. Translated, it gives CASSLEALTEQFF.

This clone came up once. The J gene is TRBJ1-4, the V gene TRBV7-9; D is uncertain. The CDR3 loop spans 15 amino acids. Germline V gene sequence: CDR1 SEHNR, CDR2 FQNEAQ (reference sequence). Trimming took off 5 bases at V and 5 bases at J, with 15 bases between the two ends. The CDR3 spells CASSPRYTENEKLFF. CDR3 coding DNA: TGTGCCAGCAGCCCCCGGTACACCGAAAATGAAAAACTGTTTTTT.

The V and J genes are TRBV7-2 and TRBJ1-1; D possibly corresponds to TRBD1 (5 bases). The germline CDR1 and CDR2 sequences are SGHTA and FQGNSA. V dropped 5 bases and J dropped 1 base, with 8 bases sitting between them. The CDR3 is made up of 13 amino acids. The CDR3 DNA reads as TGTGCCAGCAGCGCCGACAGGAACACTGAAGCTTTCTTT. As protein: CASSADRNTEAFF.